The entry below gives a single TCR beta chain sequence along with its context. Its target is unknown. The sample comes from a study of coeliac disease. General study findings and limits: Only 1 of 6 controls, but about 55% of the 18 coeliac samples, showed published gliadin-specific TRB sequences. TRB repertoires were largely private, with most amino acid sequences found in only one sample.

Measured with immunoSEQ multiplex PCR; TCRdb has only the in-frame clones, and not every one. The sample has over 3,000 clones, roughly three fifths seen once. One frozen approximately 500,000-cell aliquot per fraction was sequenced. The sample comprised lymphocytes from the gut lamina propria. The receptor comes from a woman aged 50 to 60 without celiac disease.

CDR3 DNA: TGTGCCAGCAGTACAAACAGGGGGCAGGGGTACTTC. Protein product: CASSTNRGQGYF. V and J are TRBV28 and TRBJ2-7, with 9 bases that match TRBD1. The V and J ends lost 5 bases and 12 bases, in that order; junction bases with no gene match: 8. Germline lookup yields CDR1 MDHEN and CDR2 SYDVKM. This CDR3 is built from 12 residues.